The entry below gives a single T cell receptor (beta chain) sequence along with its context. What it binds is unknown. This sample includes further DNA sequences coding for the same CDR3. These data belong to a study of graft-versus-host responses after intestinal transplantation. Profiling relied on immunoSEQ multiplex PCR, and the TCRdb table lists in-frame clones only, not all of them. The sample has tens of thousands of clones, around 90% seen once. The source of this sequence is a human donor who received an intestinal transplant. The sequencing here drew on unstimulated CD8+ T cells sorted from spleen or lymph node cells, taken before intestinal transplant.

DNA for the CDR3: TGCGCCAGCAGCCAAGGACAGGGAACCTACGAGCAGTACTTC. Protein product: CASSQGQGTYEQYF. The chain couples TRBV4-1 to TRBJ2-7; 7 nucleotides agree with TRBD1. This CDR3 has 14 amino acids. Germline CDR1 MGHRA, CDR2 YSYEKL. Trimming at V came to 1 base and at J to 2 bases, leaving 2 bases not matched to a gene.